This T cell receptor beta chain derives from a study of T cells after yellow fever vaccination. On the study more broadly: Fractions containing few cells were prepared with SMART-Seq v4 Ultra Low Input.

Germline V CDR1 and CDR2: SGHAT, FQNNGV. This CDR3 region has 13 residues. V gave up 3 bases and J gave up 5 bases, with 9 bases separating them. A word on this clonotype: Its antigen remains unidentified.

Study results and limitations: Sorted repertoires could include abundant contaminating clonotypes from bulk cells. Clonotypes shared by both compartments, CD4 and CD8, made up a small share.

TCR cDNA was made by 5'RACE template switching, adding a universal primer site and UMIs. TCRdb ran MiXCR on the 5' RACE reads and lists one entry per CDR3 protein. The sample comprises roughly 79,000 distinct CDR3 sequences, 7.3% of which are singletons, and approximately 28% rests with the top ten. The sequence was obtained from a young man who received the YFV17D yellow fever vaccine. The specimen comprised CD8+ T cells sorted from PBMCs, sampled 10 to 11 days after the first yellow fever vaccination. The chain joins TRBV11-2 to TRBJ2-3; D perhaps matches TRBD2 (5 bases). The CDR3, as DNA: TGTGCCAGCAGCTTGGCGGGTGTAGATACGCAGTATTTT. Its translation is CASSLAGVDTQYF.